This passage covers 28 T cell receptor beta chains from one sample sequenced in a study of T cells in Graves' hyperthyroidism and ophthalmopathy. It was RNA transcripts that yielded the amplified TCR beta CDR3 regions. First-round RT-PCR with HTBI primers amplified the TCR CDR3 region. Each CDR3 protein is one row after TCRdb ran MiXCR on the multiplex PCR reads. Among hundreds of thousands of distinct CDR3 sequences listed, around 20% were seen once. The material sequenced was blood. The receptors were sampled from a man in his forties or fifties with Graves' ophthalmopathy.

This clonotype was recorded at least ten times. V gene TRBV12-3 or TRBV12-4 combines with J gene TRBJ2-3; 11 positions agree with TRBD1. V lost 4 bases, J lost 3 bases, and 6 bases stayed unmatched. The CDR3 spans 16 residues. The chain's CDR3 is CASSSQGQGVTDTQYF. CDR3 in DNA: TGTGCCAGCAGTTCCCAGGGACAGGGGGTGACAGATACGCAGTATTTT.

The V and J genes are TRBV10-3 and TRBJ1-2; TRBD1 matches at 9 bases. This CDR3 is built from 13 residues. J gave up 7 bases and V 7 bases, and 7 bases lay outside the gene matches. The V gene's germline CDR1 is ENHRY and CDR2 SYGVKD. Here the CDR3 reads CAITEGTGTGYTF. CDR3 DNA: TGTGCCATCACCGAAGGGACAGGGACTGGCTACACCTTC.

The CDR3 loop reads CASSLLAESYEQYF. Written as DNA, the CDR3 is TGTGCCAGCAGTTTACTAGCGGAGTCCTACGAGCAGTACTTC. V usage is TRBV27 and J usage is TRBJ2-7; TRBD2 aligns across 7 bases. Germline CDR1 and CDR2: MNHEY and SMNVEV (reference sequence). J gave up 1 base and V 2 bases, and 2 bases lay outside the gene matches. This CDR3 is 14 amino acids long.

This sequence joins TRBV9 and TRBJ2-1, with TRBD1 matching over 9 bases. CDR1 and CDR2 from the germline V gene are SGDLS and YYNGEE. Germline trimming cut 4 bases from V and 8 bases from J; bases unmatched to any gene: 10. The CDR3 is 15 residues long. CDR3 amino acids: CASSPGTGSLDEQFF. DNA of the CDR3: TGTGCCAGCAGCCCTGGGACAGGGTCCCTCGATGAGCAGTTCTTC.

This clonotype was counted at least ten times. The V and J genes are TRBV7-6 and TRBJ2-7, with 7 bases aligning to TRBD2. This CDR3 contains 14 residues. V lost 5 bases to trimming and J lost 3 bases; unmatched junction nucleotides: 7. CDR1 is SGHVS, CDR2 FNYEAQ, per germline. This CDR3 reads CASSLSSGNYEQYF. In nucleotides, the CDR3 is TGTGCCAGCAGCCTCTCTAGCGGAAACTACGAGCAGTACTTC.

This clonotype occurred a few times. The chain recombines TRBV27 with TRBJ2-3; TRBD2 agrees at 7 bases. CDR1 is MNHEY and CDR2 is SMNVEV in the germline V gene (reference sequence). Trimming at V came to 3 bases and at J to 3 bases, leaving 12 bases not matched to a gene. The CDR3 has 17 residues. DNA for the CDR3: TGTGCCAGCAGTTTTACCCGGTTGGCGGGAGCAACAGATACGCAGTATTTT. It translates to CASSFTRLAGATDTQYF.

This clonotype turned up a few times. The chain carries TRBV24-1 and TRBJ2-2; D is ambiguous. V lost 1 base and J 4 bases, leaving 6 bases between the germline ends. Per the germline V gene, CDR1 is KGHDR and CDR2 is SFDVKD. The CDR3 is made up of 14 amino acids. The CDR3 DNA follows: TGTGCCACCAGTGATTTAAGACCCACCGGGGAGCTGTTTTTT. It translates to CATSDLRPTGELFF.

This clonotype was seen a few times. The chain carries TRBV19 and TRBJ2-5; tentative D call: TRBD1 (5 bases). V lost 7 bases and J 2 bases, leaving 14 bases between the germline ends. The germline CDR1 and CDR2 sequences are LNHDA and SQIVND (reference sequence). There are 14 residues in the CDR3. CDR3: CASNVGASQETQYF. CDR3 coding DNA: TGTGCCAGTAACGTTGGGGCTTCGCAAGAGACCCAGTACTTC.

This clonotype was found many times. The CDR3 DNA follows: TGCGCCAGCAGCTCCTCGACAGGGTCCTACGAGCAGTACTTC. Translating it yields CASSSSTGSYEQYF. The chain has TRBV5-1 and TRBJ2-7; 7 positions agree with TRBD1. The CDR3 loop spans 14 amino acids. Germline CDR1 is SGHRS and CDR2 is YFSETQ. Trimming at V came to 3 bases and at J to 1 base, leaving 4 bases not matched to a gene.

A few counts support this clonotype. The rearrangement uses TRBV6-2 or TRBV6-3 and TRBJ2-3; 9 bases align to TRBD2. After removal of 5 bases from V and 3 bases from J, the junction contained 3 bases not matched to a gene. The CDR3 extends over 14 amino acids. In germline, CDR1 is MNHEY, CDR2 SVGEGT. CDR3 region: CASSTLAGTDTQYF. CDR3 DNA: TGTGCCAGCAGTACTCTAGCGGGGACAGATACGCAGTATTTT.

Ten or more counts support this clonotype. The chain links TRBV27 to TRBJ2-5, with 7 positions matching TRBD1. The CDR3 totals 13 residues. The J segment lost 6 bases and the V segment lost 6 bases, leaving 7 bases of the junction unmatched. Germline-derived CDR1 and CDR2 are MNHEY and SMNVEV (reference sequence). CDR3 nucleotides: TGTGCCAGCAGAGACAGGGCTAATCAGACCCAGTACTTC. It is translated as CASRDRANQTQYF.

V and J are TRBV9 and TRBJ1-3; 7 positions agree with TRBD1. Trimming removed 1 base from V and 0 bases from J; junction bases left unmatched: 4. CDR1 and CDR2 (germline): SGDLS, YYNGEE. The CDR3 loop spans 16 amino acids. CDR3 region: CASSVRGQVSGNTIYF. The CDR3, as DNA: TGTGCCAGCAGCGTACGAGGACAGGTCTCTGGAAACACCATATATTTT.

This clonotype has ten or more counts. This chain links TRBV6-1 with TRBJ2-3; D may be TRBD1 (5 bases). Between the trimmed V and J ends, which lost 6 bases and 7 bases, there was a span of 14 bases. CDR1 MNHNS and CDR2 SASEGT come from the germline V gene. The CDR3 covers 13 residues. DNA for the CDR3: TGTGCCAGCAGGTCCCTCCAGGGTAATACGCAGTATTTT. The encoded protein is CASRSLQGNTQYF.

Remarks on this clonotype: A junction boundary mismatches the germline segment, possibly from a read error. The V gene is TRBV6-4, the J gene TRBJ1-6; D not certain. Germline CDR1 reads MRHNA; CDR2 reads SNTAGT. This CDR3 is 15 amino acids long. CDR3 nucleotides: TGTGCCAGCAGTTACTCGATCGGAAAAGGGTCACCCCTCCACTTT. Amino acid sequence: CASSYSIGKGSPLHF.

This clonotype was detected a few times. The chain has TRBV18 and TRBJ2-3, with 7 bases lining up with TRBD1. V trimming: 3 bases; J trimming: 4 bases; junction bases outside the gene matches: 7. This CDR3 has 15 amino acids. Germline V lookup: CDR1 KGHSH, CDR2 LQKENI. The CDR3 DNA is TGTGCCAGCTCACCCCTTTCTACAGGGGCAGATACGCAGTATTTT. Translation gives CASSPLSTGADTQYF.

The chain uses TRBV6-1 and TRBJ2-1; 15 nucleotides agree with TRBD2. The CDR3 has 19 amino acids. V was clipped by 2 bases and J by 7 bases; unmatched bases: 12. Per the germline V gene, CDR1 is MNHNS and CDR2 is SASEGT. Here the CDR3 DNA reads TGTGCCAGCAGTGAATACCCCCGGACTAGCGGGAGGGCCAGGAATGAGCAGTTCTTC. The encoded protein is CASSEYPRTSGRARNEQFF.

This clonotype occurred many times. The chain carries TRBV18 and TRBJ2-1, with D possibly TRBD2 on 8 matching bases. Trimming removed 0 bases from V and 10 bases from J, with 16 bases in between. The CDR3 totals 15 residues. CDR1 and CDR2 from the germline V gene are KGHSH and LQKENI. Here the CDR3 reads CASSPPGRGREEQFF. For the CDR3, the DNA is TGTGCCAGCTCACCACCCGGGAGGGGGCGCGAAGAGCAGTTCTTC.

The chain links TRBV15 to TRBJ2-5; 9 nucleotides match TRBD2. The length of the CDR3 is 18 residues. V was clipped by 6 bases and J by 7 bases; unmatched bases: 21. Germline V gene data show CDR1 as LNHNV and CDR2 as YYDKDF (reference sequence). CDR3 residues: CATSKGLSSGANQGTQYF. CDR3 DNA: TGTGCCACCAGTAAGGGTTTATCTAGCGGGGCGAACCAGGGGACCCAGTACTTC.

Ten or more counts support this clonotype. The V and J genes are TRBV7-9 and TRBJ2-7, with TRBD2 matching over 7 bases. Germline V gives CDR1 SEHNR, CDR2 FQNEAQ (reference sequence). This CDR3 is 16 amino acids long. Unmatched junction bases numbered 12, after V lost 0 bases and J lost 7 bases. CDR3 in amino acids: CASSLAQAGATGEQYF. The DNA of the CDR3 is TGTGCCAGCAGCTTAGCGCAGGCGGGAGCCACGGGTGAGCAGTACTTC.

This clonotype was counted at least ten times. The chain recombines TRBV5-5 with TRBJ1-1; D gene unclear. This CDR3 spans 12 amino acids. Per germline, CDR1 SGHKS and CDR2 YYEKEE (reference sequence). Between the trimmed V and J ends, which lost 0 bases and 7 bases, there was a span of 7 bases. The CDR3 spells CASSLGKGEAFF. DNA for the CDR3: TGTGCCAGCAGCTTGGGTAAGGGTGAAGCTTTCTTT.

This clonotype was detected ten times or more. The CDR3 coding sequence is TGCGCCAGCAGAGAAACCCCCGGGACAGCCAACTACAATGAGCAGTTCTTC. It is translated as CASRETPGTANYNEQFF. The V gene is TRBV5-1, the J gene TRBJ2-1; 7 bases are shared with TRBD1. The CDR3 totals 17 residues. The V and J ends lost 5 bases and 3 bases, in that order; junction bases with no gene match: 14. Germline V gene lookup returns CDR1 SGHRS and CDR2 YFSETQ.

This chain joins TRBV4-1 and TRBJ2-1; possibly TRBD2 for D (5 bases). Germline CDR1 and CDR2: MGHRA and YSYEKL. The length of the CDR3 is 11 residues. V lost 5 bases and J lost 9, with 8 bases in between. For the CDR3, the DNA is TGCGCCAGCAGCGGGAGTGGTGAGCAGTTCTTC. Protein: CASSGSGEQFF.

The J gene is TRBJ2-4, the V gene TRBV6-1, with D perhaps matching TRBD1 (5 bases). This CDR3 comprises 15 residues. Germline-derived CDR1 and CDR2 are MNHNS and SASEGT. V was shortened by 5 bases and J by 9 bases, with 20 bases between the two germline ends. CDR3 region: CASSKDTSQLAIQYF. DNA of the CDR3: TGTGCCAGCAGTAAGGACACCTCTCAGCTGGCCATTCAGTACTTC.

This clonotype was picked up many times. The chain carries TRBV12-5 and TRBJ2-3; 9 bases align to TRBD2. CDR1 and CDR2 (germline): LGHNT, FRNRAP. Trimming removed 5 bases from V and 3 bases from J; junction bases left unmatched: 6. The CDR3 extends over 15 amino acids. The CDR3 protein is CASGPGLALTDTQYF. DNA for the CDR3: TGTGCTAGTGGTCCCGGACTAGCGCTTACAGATACGCAGTATTTT.

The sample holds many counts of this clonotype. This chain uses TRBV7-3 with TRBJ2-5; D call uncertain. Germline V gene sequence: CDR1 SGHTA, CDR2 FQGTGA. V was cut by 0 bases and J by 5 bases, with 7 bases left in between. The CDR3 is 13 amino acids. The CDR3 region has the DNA TGTGCCAGCAGCTTAACAAATCGGGAGACCCAGTACTTC. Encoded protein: CASSLTNRETQYF.

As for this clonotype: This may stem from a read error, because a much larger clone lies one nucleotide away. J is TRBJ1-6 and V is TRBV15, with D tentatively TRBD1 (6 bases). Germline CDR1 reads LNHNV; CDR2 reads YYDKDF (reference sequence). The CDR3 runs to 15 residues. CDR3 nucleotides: TGTGTCACCAGCGTACAGGGTGCAGGGAATTCACCCCTCCACTTT. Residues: CVTSVQGAGNSPLHF.

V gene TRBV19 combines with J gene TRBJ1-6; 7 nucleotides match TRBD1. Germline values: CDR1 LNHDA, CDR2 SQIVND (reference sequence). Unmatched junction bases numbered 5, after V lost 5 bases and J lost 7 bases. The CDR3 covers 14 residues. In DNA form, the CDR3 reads TGTGCCAGTAGTCAACAGGGGTGGAATTCACCCCTCCACTTT. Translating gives CASSQQGWNSPLHF.

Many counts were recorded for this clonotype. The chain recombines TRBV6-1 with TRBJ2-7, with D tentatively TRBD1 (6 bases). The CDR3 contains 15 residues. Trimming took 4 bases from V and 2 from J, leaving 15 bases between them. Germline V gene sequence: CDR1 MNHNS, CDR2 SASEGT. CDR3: CASSGRVGATYEQYF. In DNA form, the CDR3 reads TGTGCCAGCAGTGGGAGAGTGGGGGCTACCTACGAGCAGTACTTC.